This TCR beta chain was identified during a study of regulatory T cells in long-lasting Graves disease. The time point: persistent/refractory GD, antithyroid drugs over 5 years with positive TRAb. Isolated PBMC RNA provided the starting material for the TCR library. Study-level results: Persistent cases favored TRBV28, TRBJ1-2 and TRBJ2-5. The sample size was small, and this may have reduced accuracy. New patients shared 750 to 1,000 public clonotypes, and persistent patients shared more, with 2,741.

The CDR3 extends over 15 amino acids. V lost 5 bases to trimming and J lost 1 base, with 18 bases between them. Per the germline V gene, CDR1 is DFQATT and CDR2 is SNEGSKA (reference sequence). This clonotype was detected ten times or more. What it recognizes is unknown. Relying on iRepertoire HTBI primers and Arm-PCR of CDR3 regions, the team built TCR beta libraries. TCRdb re-called the multiplex PCR reads with MiXCR, one entry per CDR3 protein. Altogether approximately 400,000 distinct CDR3 sequences are present, roughly 20% being singletons, with the ten largest covering under 25%. The V gene is TRBV20-1, the J gene TRBJ2-7, with a tentative D call TRBD2 (6 bases). Sequences were derived from peripheral blood mononuclear cells (PBMCs), sampled when the disease was refractory, from a patient treated with antithyroid drugs. This TCR derives from a female donor with Graves disease. CDR3 in DNA: TGCAGTGCTCCTAGTGCGGCTAGCGTATCCTACGAGCAGTACTTC. The encoded protein is CSAPSAASVSYEQYF.